A selection of T cell receptor beta chains follows, all from one sample in a study of response to subunit inactivated influenza vaccine. TCRdb used MiXCR to reprocess the RT-PCR reads, holding one entry per CDR3 protein. The sample lists about 540,000 distinct CDR3 sequences, under 30% occurring once. These data also featured in a second study, about T cells expressing NK-cell markers.

This material consisted of CD4+ T cells sorted from PBMCs, taken 12 days after vaccination. The origin of the receptors is a man aged 45 to 65 who received an inactivated influenza vaccine. Each CDR3 is given with its conserved first and last residue. The size field is filled for only some rows; it gives once, few, many or a size class.

.	TRBV15	TRBJ1-2	17	CATSRDYRGGETGGYTF
.	TRBV12-3/TRBV12-4	TRBJ2-7	14	CASGPSGRAAEQYF
few	TRBV20-1	TRBJ2-1	15	CSASAGRYSYNEQFF
.	TRBV2	TRBJ2-6	16	CASNVATGSGANVLTF
few	TRBV5-1	TRBJ2-5	15	CASSLFSGGQETQYF
.	TRBV20-1	TRBJ1-2	13	CSATPGLVYGYTF
.	TRBV20-1	TRBJ2-5	14	CSLRQGADQETQYF
.	TRBV12-3/TRBV12-4	TRBJ1-5	13	CASSLQGSQPQHF
.	TRBV12-3/TRBV12-4	TRBJ2-2	13	CASSLKVPGELFF
few	TRBV29-1	TRBJ2-7	17	CSVEDREGEGVLYEQYF
.	TRBV12-3/TRBV12-4	TRBJ1-5	14	CASSPTGRNQPQHF
.	TRBV20-1	TRBJ2-5	15	CSATGQLVWQETQYF
.	TRBV30	TRBJ1-1	14	CAWRGQGEWTEAFF
.	TRBV7-8	TRBJ1-1	17	CASSLVVHRIMNTEAFF
many	TRBV12-3/TRBV12-4	TRBJ2-7	16	CASSLGLAGRNYEQYF
.	TRBV6-5	TRBJ2-3	19	CASSLAGGTNRPSTDTQYF
.	TRBV7-8	TRBJ2-5	15	CASSSKAGVYETQYF
.	TRBV3-1	TRBJ2-3	14	CASSQAASSDTQYF
many	TRBV6-1	TRBJ2-4	14	CASTPGTTKNIQYF
.	TRBV6-1	TRBJ2-3	16	CASSRRPSGRTDTQYF
.	TRBV7-6	TRBJ2-1	15	CASSPDYGFYNEQFF
.	TRBV20-1	TRBJ2-5	15	CSAAGLAGGRETQYF
few	TRBV5-5	TRBJ2-5	18	CASSYDLAGGLIQETQYF
.	TRBV12-3/TRBV12-4	TRBJ2-2	16	CASSFGALTNTGELFF
few	TRBV4-1	TRBJ2-5	13	CASSQRTQETQYF
.	TRBV24-1	TRBJ1-1	14	CATSDSTVNTEAFF
few	TRBV5-1	TRBJ2-2	16	CASSTPGLAGTGELFF
few	TRBV6-2/TRBV6-3	TRBJ1-1	13	CASSYVGVTEAFF
.	TRBV18	TRBJ1-1	15	CASSADRGVSAEAFF
few	TRBV4-3	TRBJ2-1	15	CASSQAAASYNEQFF
many	TRBV29-1	TRBJ2-5	11	CSVGWGETQYF
few	TRBV5-1	TRBJ2-2	13	CASRMGDTGELFF
few	TRBV11-2	TRBJ2-1	16	CASSKNDGSSYNEQFF
few	TRBV28	TRBJ2-7	13	CASSTPGFYEQYF
few	TRBV24-1	TRBJ2-1	16	CATSDSGTSGKDEQFF
many	TRBV28	TRBJ2-2	15	CASSQRLTGTGELFF
.	TRBV10-3	TRBJ2-1	21	CAISTPLPNNHTQRPADEQFF
.	TRBV6-5	TRBJ2-6	17	CASSYYYRGGGANVLTF
many	TRBV4-2	TRBJ2-5	16	CASSQDASGGGETQYF
.	TRBV5-1	TRBJ2-3	16	CASSSKTSGGADTQYF
.	TRBV7-3	TRBJ2-7	19	CASSLRSSGAGQDTYEQYF